The 24 T cell receptor beta chains reported below all come from one sample, sequenced in a study of blood T cell repertoires in COVID-19. TCRdb's table, derived via immunoSEQ multiplex PCR, lists solely in-frame clones and lacks some. The data show about 260,000 clones, 75% to 90% seen once. The sample was PBMCs or T cells enriched from blood (not recorded which). These receptors were obtained from a woman between 40 and 55 years old who had been exposed to COVID-19.

This chain uses TRBV21-1 with TRBJ1-4; the D call TRBD1 from the table was never checked on the DNA. TRBV21-1 constitutes a pseudogene. This CDR3 has 15 amino acids. CDR3 sequence (DNA): TGTGCCAGCAGCCAGGGCCGTGCAACTAATGAAAAACTGTTTTTT. Its translation is CASSQGRATNEKLFF.

V is TRBV3-1 (or the pseudogene TRBV3-2) and J is TRBJ2-7, with a possible D match to TRBD1 (5 bases). The length of the CDR3 is 18 residues. V was trimmed by 2 bases and J by 2 bases, leaving 22 bases between them. The V gene's germline CDR1 is LGHDT and CDR2 YNNKEL (reference sequence). The CDR3: CASSQQTDSIGKTYEQYF. CDR3 in DNA: TGTGCCAGCAGCCAACAAACAGACAGTATAGGGAAAACCTACGAGCAGTACTTC.

This clone has a handful of counts. The rearrangement joins TRBV5-1 to TRBJ2-5; 9 bases match TRBD1. From germline, CDR1 is SGHRS and CDR2 YFSETQ. Trimming at V came to 7 bases and at J to 3 bases, leaving 1 base not matched to a gene. The CDR3 sequence is 12 residues long. The DNA of the CDR3 is TGCGCCAGCGGACAGGGGAAAGAGACCCAGTACTTC. Protein: CASGQGKETQYF.

The gene calls are TRBV28 and TRBJ2-7; 9 positions match TRBD2. Trimming at V came to 2 bases and at J to 6 bases, leaving 2 bases not matched to a gene. There are 13 residues in the CDR3. Germline CDR1 reads MDHEN; CDR2 reads SYDVKM. In nucleotides, the CDR3 is TGTGCCAGCAGTTTAATAGCGGGAGTCGAGCAGTACGTC. Translating gives CASSLIAGVEQYV.

This chain uses TRBV14 with TRBJ2-7; D remains ambiguous. CDR3 length: 15 amino acids. V was clipped by 4 bases and J by 1 base, with 14 bases between them. The V gene's germline CDR1 is SGHDN and CDR2 FVKESK. CDR3 in DNA: TGTGCCAGCAGCCCAGCCAATCGCGGATCCTACGAGCAGTACTTC. This gives the protein CASSPANRGSYEQYF.

The rearrangement links TRBV19 to TRBJ1-1; D is unclear. The length of the CDR3 is 15 residues. CDR1 LNHDA and CDR2 SQIVND come from the germline V gene (reference sequence). V lost 3 bases, J lost 0 bases, and 11 bases lay in between. CDR3 sequence: CASSMRQMLNTEAFF. CDR3 in DNA: TGTGCCAGTAGTATGCGGCAGATGCTGAACACTGAAGCTTTCTTT.

This clone occurred once. The genes are TRBV7-3 and TRBJ2-2; perhaps TRBD1 as D (6 bases). V lost 8 bases, J lost 4 bases, and 20 bases lay in between. CDR3 length equals 16 residues. From germline, CDR1 is SGHTA and CDR2 FQGTGA. The CDR3 bases are TGTGCCAGCTCCCGCCAAGGGGGTACTAGCACCGGGGAGCTGTTTTTT. Its translation: CASSRQGGTSTGELFF.

J is TRBJ2-3 and V is TRBV4-3; 10 nucleotides match TRBD2. Germline V gene sequence: CDR1 LGHNA, CDR2 YSLEER. The J segment lost 0 bases and the V segment lost 8 bases, leaving 14 bases of the junction unmatched. The CDR3 is made up of 18 amino acids. CDR3 DNA: TGCGCCAGCGCCCCCTTCACTAGCGGGGCAACTAGCACAGATACGCAGTATTTT. It is translated as CASAPFTSGATSTDTQYF.

This chain uses TRBV19 with TRBJ2-1, with 7 bases lining up with TRBD2. V was clipped by 3 bases and J by 7 bases; unmatched bases: 0. There are 12 residues in the CDR3. Germline CDR1 LNHDA, CDR2 SQIVND (reference sequence). In nucleotides, the CDR3 is TGTGCCAGTAGTATGGGGGGGAATGAGCAGTTCTTC. The encoded protein is CASSMGGNEQFF.

This clone was observed once. This CDR3 reads CASSIDLASGLDDTQYF. CDR3 nucleotide sequence: TGTGCCAGTAGTATAGATCTTGCTAGCGGGTTGGATGATACGCAGTATTTT. This rearrangement joins TRBV19 to TRBJ2-3; TRBD2 aligns across 8 bases. The CDR3 has 17 residues. Germline V CDR1 and CDR2: LNHDA, SQIVND (reference sequence). Trimming at V came to 0 bases and at J to 6 bases, leaving 11 bases not matched to a gene.

The chain couples TRBV28 to TRBJ1-6, with 8 bases matching TRBD1. CDR3 length: 15 residues. Trimming cost V 1 base and J 6 bases; bases outside gene matches: 2. Germline CDR1 and CDR2: MDHEN and SYDVKM. CDR3 DNA sequence: TGTGCCAGCAGTTTATCAGGGGGCAGTAATTCACCCCTCCACTTT. Protein: CASSLSGGSNSPLHF. The variable domain in full, with the rest retrieved from reference TRBV28 and TRBJ1-6, is DVKVTQSSRYLVKRTGEKVFLECVQDMDHENMFWYRQDPGLGLRLIYFSYDVKMKEKGDIPEGYSVSREKKERFSLILESASTNQTSMYLCASSLSGGSNSPLHFGNGTRLTVT.

V is TRBV7-9 and J is TRBJ2-7; TRBD1 might be the D (5 bases). CDR1 and CDR2 (germline): SEHNR, FQNEAQ (reference sequence). Trimming took 2 bases from V and 2 from J, leaving 10 bases between them. CDR3 length: 14 amino acids. The CDR3 DNA reads as TGTGCCAGCAGCTTATCTCAGGGTACCTACGAGCAGTACGTC. It specifies CASSLSQGTYEQYV.

The V call is TRBV5-6, the J call TRBJ2-3; 9 nucleotides align to TRBD1. The ends lost 3 bases at V and 4 bases at J; junction bases unmatched: 9. Per germline, CDR1 SGHDT and CDR2 YYEEEE. This CDR3 comprises 16 residues. The CDR3 nucleotides are TGTGCCAGCAGCTCGGAGGACAGGGGTTATGCAGATACGCAGTATTTT. Protein product: CASSSEDRGYADTQYF.

This sequence joins TRBV6-5 and TRBJ1-3; TRBD1 matches at 7 bases. V dropped 5 bases and J dropped 0; count of bases not matched to a gene: 4. CDR3 size: 15 residues. Germline CDR1 and CDR2: MNHEY and SVGAGI. The DNA for the CDR3 is TGTGCCAGCAGTCCCGGGACAGACTCTGGAAACACCATATATTTT. Amino acid sequence: CASSPGTDSGNTIYF.

This sequence joins TRBV4-2 and TRBJ1-4; D not resolved. CDR3 size: 12 residues. CDR1 and CDR2 (germline): LGHNA, YNFKEQ. The V and J ends lost 4 bases and 7 bases respectively, with 7 bases between them. The CDR3 DNA follows: TGTGCCAGCAGCCGCCTAGGTGAAAAACTGTTTTTT. Encoded protein: CASSRLGEKLFF.

This clone appeared a single time. The chain is built from TRBV27 and TRBJ2-4, with D perhaps matching TRBD2 (6 bases). This CDR3 has 13 amino acids. Per germline, CDR1 MNHEY and CDR2 SMNVEV (reference sequence). V was cut by 10 bases and J by 8 bases, with 18 bases left in between. The CDR3 coding sequence is TGTGCCATAGGACGGGAGTTGACGGACATTCAGTACTTC. Translated, it gives CAIGRELTDIQYF.

Written as DNA, the CDR3 is TGTGCCAGCGTAGGGACAGACTCCTATAATTCACCCCTCCACTTT. Protein product: CASVGTDSYNSPLHF. The rearrangement joins TRBV2 to TRBJ1-6; TRBD1 matches 7 bases. The V gene's germline CDR1 is SNHLY and CDR2 FYNNEI. V lost 8 bases, J lost 0 bases, and 4 bases stayed unmatched. The CDR3 spans 15 residues.

The gene calls are TRBV6-2 or TRBV6-3 and TRBJ2-5; the match to TRBD2 covers 9 bases. Germline V gene lookup returns CDR1 MNHEY and CDR2 SVGEGT. V lost 2 bases, J lost 1 base, and 5 bases stayed unmatched. The CDR3 has 16 amino acids. CDR3 residues: CASSYNSGGLQETQYF. In nucleotides, the CDR3 is TGTGCCAGCAGTTACAATAGCGGGGGCCTCCAAGAGACCCAGTACTTC.

The chain is built from TRBV29-1 and TRBJ2-7; the D gene is possibly TRBD1 (6 bases). The CDR3 spans 11 residues. Germline CDR1 is SQVTM and CDR2 is ANQGSEA. V gave up 6 bases and J gave up 5 bases, with 11 bases separating them. The CDR3 loop is CSVLTGNEQYF. For the CDR3, the DNA is TGCAGCGTGCTCACAGGGAACGAGCAGTACTTC.

This clone was counted once. V usage is TRBV5-6 and J usage is TRBJ2-3, with TRBD2 matching 8 bases. The CDR3 loop spans 15 amino acids. V lost 1 base to trimming and J lost 2 bases; unmatched junction nucleotides: 3. CDR1 is SGHDT and CDR2 is YYEEEE in the germline V gene. Here the CDR3 DNA reads TGTGCCAGCAGCTTGTTGACTAGCGACACAGATACGCAGTATTTT. Translation: CASSLLTSDTDTQYF.

The V call is TRBV6-5, the J call TRBJ1-2; D unresolved. Germline V gives CDR1 MNHEY, CDR2 SVGAGI. There are 14 residues in the CDR3. The V and J ends lost 2 bases and 0 bases respectively, with 7 bases between them. The CDR3 protein is CASSYASANYGYTF. CDR3 sequence (DNA): TGTGCCAGCAGTTACGCGAGTGCTAACTATGGCTACACCTTC.

The genes are TRBV19 and TRBJ1-1; 9 bases fit TRBD1. J lost 7 bases, V lost 7 bases, and 13 bases had no gene match. CDR1 is LNHDA and CDR2 is SQIVND in the germline V gene (reference sequence). CDR3 size: 15 residues. CDR3: CASKTFTGGEGEAFF. DNA for the CDR3: TGTGCCAGTAAAACCTTCACAGGGGGCGAAGGTGAAGCTTTCTTT.

V is TRBV19 and J is TRBJ2-5; 8 positions agree with TRBD1. V trimming: 6 bases; J trimming: 1 base; junction bases outside the gene matches: 10. This CDR3 region has 16 residues. Germline assignment: CDR1 LNHDA and CDR2 SQIVND (reference sequence). The CDR3 bases are TGTGCCAGTAGGGCCGGGACAGGCTATGCCCAAGAGACCCAGTACTTC. Residues: CASRAGTGYAQETQYF. Full variable domain (rest looked up from reference TRBV19 and TRBJ2-5): DGGITQSPKYLFRKEGQNVTLSCEQNLNHDAMYWYRQDPGQGLRLIYYSQIVNDFQKGDIAEGYSVSREKKESFPLTVTSAQKNPTAFYLCASRAGTGYAQETQYFGPGTRLLVL.

This chain joins TRBV30 and TRBJ2-2, with D perhaps TRBD2 (7 bases). The V end lost 3 bases, the J end lost 4 bases, and 15 bases lay between the germline ends. CDR3 size: 15 residues. Germline-derived CDR1 and CDR2 are GTSNPN and SVGIG (reference sequence). CDR3 coding DNA: TGTGCCTGGAGCCGGGGGGCCTGGAGCACCGGGGAGCTGTTTTTT. Encoded protein: CAWSRGAWSTGELFF. Full variable domain (outside the CDR3, taken from reference TRBV30 and TRBJ2-2): SQTIHQWPATLVQPVGSPLSLECTVEGTSNPNLYWYRQAAGRGLQLLFYSVGIGQISSEVPQNLSASRPQDRQFILSSKKLLLSDSGFYLCAWSRGAWSTGELFFGEGSRLTVL.